This T cell receptor (beta chain) comes out of a study of T cell responses to AZD1222 COVID-19 vaccine. Study outcomes and limitations: Most donors were white British, females outnumbered males, and clonal diversity was possibly underestimated. The repertoires were collected only after the peak T cell response. Recipients of two AZD1222 doses showed rising Spike-specific TCR breadth and depth.

Trimming cost V 6 bases and J 8 bases, with 16 bases left between them. Per germline, CDR1 MGHDK and CDR2 SYGVNS. The CDR3 consists of 13 residues. A remark on this clone: Its antigen is not identified.

The table came from immunoSEQ multiplex PCR; TCRdb's copy has only in-frame clones and leaves some out. The data contain about 120,000 clones, about 90% of them singletons. The starting material was peripheral blood, obtained on day 0 of AZD1222 vaccination. The rearrangement uses TRBV25-1 and TRBJ1-2, with a tentative D call TRBD1 (5 bases). The receptor comes from an adult in good health. CDR3: CASRSDRTYGYTF. The CDR3 nucleotides read TGTGCCAGCAGGAGCGACAGAACGTACGGCTACACCTTC.